The 12 T cell receptor beta chains listed next were all sequenced from one sample in a study of T cell repertoires in cytomegalovirus infection. TCRdb re-called the reads with MiXCR, one entry per CDR3 protein. The sample has around 900,000 distinct CDR3 sequences, around 30% seen once. Their recognized antigens are unknown. This specimen consisted of cultured CD8+ T cells from PBMCs, obtained from culture after CMV antigen stimulation. Source of these receptors: a human donor in good health (CMV status not recorded). Some clones in this sample may be carry-over from other donors' samples.

The rearrangement links TRBV6-5 to TRBJ1-5; D remains unclear. V was cut by 0 bases and J by 5 bases, with 8 bases left in between. CDR3 length equals 14 residues. Germline V gene lookup returns CDR1 MNHEY and CDR2 SVGAGI. Here the CDR3 reads CASSYSGVYQPQHF. The DNA of the CDR3 is TGTGCCAGCAGTTACTCGGGAGTCTATCAGCCCCAGCATTTT.

This clonotype showed up just a few times. The V and J genes are TRBV10-3 and TRBJ2-7; TRBD1 or TRBD2 may be the D gene (5 bases each). Trimming pared 10 bases from V and 2 bases from J, leaving 9 bases between. This CDR3 has 11 amino acids. Germline CDR1 and CDR2: ENHRY and SYGVKD. CDR3 sequence reads: CARGIAYEQYV. CDR3 in DNA: TGTGCCAGGGGGATAGCCTACGAGCAGTACGTC.

This clonotype was recorded at least ten times. The chain couples TRBV6-1 to TRBJ1-1, with D perhaps TRBD1 (6 bases). Trimming took 5 bases from V and 4 from J, leaving 14 bases between them. Looked up from germline, CDR1 is MNHNS and CDR2 is SASEGT. This CDR3 region has 14 residues. The CDR3 here is CASSKTGTRTEAFF. In nucleotides, the CDR3 is TGTGCCAGCAGTAAGACAGGTACCCGCACTGAAGCTTTCTTT.

The rearrangement links TRBV7-9 to TRBJ2-1; the D gene is possibly TRBD1 (6 bases). CDR1 and CDR2 (germline): SEHNR, FQNEAQ (reference sequence). The ends were cut back, 4 bases at V and 7 bases at J, with 17 bases in the middle. The CDR3 loop spans 15 amino acids. CDR3 nucleotide sequence: TGTGCCAGCAGCTCGACAGGTCCCCTACGGAATGAGCAGTTCTTC. Its protein is CASSSTGPLRNEQFF.

A few counts support this clonotype. The chain combines TRBV27 with TRBJ1-2; possible D gene TRBD1, 5 bases. Between the trimmed V and J ends, which lost 6 bases and 3 bases, there was a span of 11 bases. The CDR3 spans 13 residues. Germline assignment: CDR1 MNHEY and CDR2 SMNVEV (reference sequence). The CDR3 DNA is TGTGCCAGCAGCTTAGCAGGGTACTATGGCTACACCTTC. The encoded protein is CASSLAGYYGYTF.

This clonotype was counted many times. The V call is TRBV7-6, the J call TRBJ2-3; D perhaps matches TRBD1 (5 bases). CDR1 is SGHVS and CDR2 is FNYEAQ in the germline V gene. Trimming shortened V by 2 bases and J by 2 bases, and 11 bases separated the two germline ends. The CDR3 extends over 15 amino acids. CDR3 coding DNA: TGTGCCAGCAGCTTAAGACAGATTGACACAGATACGCAGTATTTT. Amino acid sequence: CASSLRQIDTDTQYF.

This clonotype has ten or more counts. The CDR3: CASSATGVGAGNTIYF. Written as DNA, the CDR3 is TGTGCCAGCAGCGCGACAGGGGTAGGGGCTGGAAACACCATATATTTT. The gene calls are TRBV9 and TRBJ1-3; 8 bases are a match to TRBD1. The V and J ends lost 3 bases and 2 bases, in that order; junction bases with no gene match: 7. This CDR3 comprises 16 residues. CDR1 and CDR2 from the germline V gene are SGDLS and YYNGEE.

The chain joins TRBV25-1 to TRBJ2-1; TRBD2 aligns across 7 bases. Trimming cost V 5 bases and J 7 bases; bases outside gene matches: 8. The CDR3 runs 14 residues. Germline V gene data show CDR1 as MGHDK and CDR2 as SYGVNS. DNA for the CDR3: TGTGCCAGCAGTTTATACTCGCGGGGGAATGAGCAGTTCTTC. The encoded protein is CASSLYSRGNEQFF. The variable domain in full, with the rest retrieved from reference TRBV25-1 and TRBJ2-1, is EADIYQTPRYLVIGTGKKITLECSQTMGHDKMYWYQQDPGMELHLIHYSYGVNSTEKGDLSSESTVSRIRTEHFPLTLESARPSHTSQYLCASSLYSRGNEQFFGPGTRLTVL.

Note on this clonotype: Compared with germline, one end of the junction differs, possibly owing to a read error. V usage is TRBV4-2 and J usage is TRBJ2-2; 8 nucleotides agree with TRBD1. Germline values: CDR1 LGHNA, CDR2 YNFKEQ. CDR3 size: 17 residues. Here the CDR3 DNA reads TGTGTCAGCAGCCAAGAAGTTGGGACAGGAGAAACCGGGGAGCTGTTTTTT. Translated, it gives CVSSQEVGTGETGELFF.

This clonotype was seen a few times. V usage is TRBV7-9 and J usage is TRBJ1-6, with no clear D. CDR3 length: 15 amino acids. Germline V gene sequence: CDR1 SEHNR, CDR2 FQNEAQ (reference sequence). Trimming shortened V by 5 bases and J by 5 bases, and 13 bases separated the two germline ends. The DNA of the CDR3 is TGTGCCAGCAGCCTGGCGGCGGCGAATAATTCACCCCTCCACTTT. Translation gives CASSLAAANNSPLHF.

V is TRBV6-1 and J is TRBJ2-1, with D possibly matching TRBD2 (7 bases). Between the trimmed V and J ends, which lost 8 bases and 8 bases, there was a span of 22 bases. Germline-derived CDR1 and CDR2 are MNHNS and SASEGT. This CDR3 region has 15 residues. As DNA, the CDR3 is TGTGCCAGCGTAGGGGGAGGGTTGGGGTCCGATGAGCAGTTCTTC. Its translation: CASVGGGLGSDEQFF.

J is TRBJ2-5 and V is TRBV19; D not resolved. Germline lookup yields CDR1 LNHDA and CDR2 SQIVND (reference sequence). Deletions cut 9 bases from V and 5 bases from J, with 10 bases between. This CDR3 is built from 11 residues. For the CDR3, the DNA is TGTGCCAGAAACACTCGGGAGACCCAGTACTTC. It encodes CARNTRETQYF.